Below, 8 T cell receptor beta chains from the same sample are listed, as sequenced in a study of OX40 agonist ivuxolimab in advanced cancers. Assay: immunoSEQ multiplex PCR; the TCRdb copy retains only in-frame clones and omits some. Of tens of thousands of clones listed, approximately 85% are singletons. The sequencing used CD4+ or CD8+ T cells sorted from blood, collected in a trial of the OX40 agonist ivuxolimab. These TCRs come from an adult with an advanced solid tumor such as melanoma, head and neck, liver or kidney cancer.

The V and J genes are TRBV7-2 and TRBJ1-3, with D unclear. Between the trimmed V and J ends, which lost 6 bases and 3 bases, there was a span of 9 bases. Germline loops: CDR1 SGHTA, CDR2 FQGNSA. This CDR3 has 13 residues. The CDR3 is CASSGPNGNTIYF. The CDR3 DNA reads TGTGCCAGCAGTGGCCCTAATGGAAACACCATATATTTT.

The chain carries TRBV4-1 and TRBJ1-1; no firm D call. This CDR3 is 17 amino acids long. V lost 4 bases, J lost 4 bases, and 22 bases lay in between. Germline V gives CDR1 MGHRA, CDR2 YSYEKL. CDR3 sequence: CASSLRGTASAGTEAFF. The DNA of the CDR3 is TGCGCCAGCAGCCTCCGAGGAACGGCCTCTGCGGGCACTGAAGCTTTCTTT.

J is TRBJ2-7 and V is TRBV19, with 12 bases identical to TRBD1. This CDR3 region has 16 residues. V lost 4 bases to trimming and J lost 6 bases; unmatched junction nucleotides: 10. CDR1 and CDR2 (germline): LNHDA, SQIVND (reference sequence). The chain's CDR3 is CASSTLRGQGAGEQYF. In DNA, the CDR3 is TGTGCCAGTAGTACCCTCAGGGGACAGGGGGCGGGCGAGCAGTACTTC.

This chain links TRBV29-1 with TRBJ2-7; 10 nucleotides align to TRBD1. The germline CDR1 and CDR2 sequences are SQVTM and ANQGSEA. V lost 6 bases, J lost 5 bases, and 7 bases stayed unmatched. The CDR3 loop spans 13 amino acids. CDR3 coding DNA: TGCAGCGTGACCGGACAGGGGGGCGACGAGCAGTACTTC. Translating it yields CSVTGQGGDEQYF.

The V and J genes are TRBV11-2 and TRBJ1-5; 8 nucleotides align to TRBD1. Germline V CDR1 and CDR2: SGHAT, FQNNGV. Trimming removed 5 bases from V and 4 bases from J; junction bases left unmatched: 7. CDR3 length equals 15 residues. The CDR3 nucleotides are TGTGCCAGCAGCCAGGGACAGGCCTTTAATCAGCCCCAGCATTTT. Its protein product is CASSQGQAFNQPQHF.

The chain is built from TRBV28 and TRBJ2-7; D not certain. CDR1 and CDR2 from the germline V gene are MDHEN and SYDVKM. The V end lost 6 bases, the J end lost 5 bases, and 17 bases lay between the germline ends. The CDR3 totals 14 residues. This CDR3 reads CASSLDVSPHEQYF. The DNA of the CDR3 is TGTGCCAGCAGCCTTGATGTTAGTCCACACGAGCAGTACTTC.

The V and J genes are TRBV6-5 and TRBJ2-7, with D unresolved. V was pared by 6 bases and J by 2 bases, with 17 bases between. Germline V gene data show CDR1 as MNHEY and CDR2 as SVGAGI. This CDR3 has 15 amino acids. The CDR3 sequence: CASSRGPRGPYEQYF. The CDR3 nucleotides read TGTGCCAGCAGCCGCGGACCCCGAGGCCCCTACGAGCAGTACTTC.

The chain couples TRBV7-3 to TRBJ2-3; D remains unclear. Germline V gene data show CDR1 as SGHTA and CDR2 as FQGTGA. The CDR3 is 14 residues long. V was pared by 6 bases and J by 1 base, with 11 bases between. This chain's CDR3 is CASSSGPGTDTQYF. As DNA, the CDR3 is TGTGCCAGCAGTTCCGGCCCCGGCACAGATACGCAGTATTTT. Full variable domain (remainder filled in from reference TRBV7-3 and TRBJ2-3): GAGVSQTPSNKVTEKGKYVELRCDPISGHTALYWYRQSLGQGPEFLIYFQGTGAADDSGLPNDRFFAVRPEGSVSTLKIQRTERGDSAVYLCASSSGPGTDTQYFGPGTRLTVL.